These 23 T cell receptor beta chains share one sample of origin, sequenced in a study of blood T cell repertoires in COVID-19 (dated by TCRdb to 2020 to 2022). Receptors were amplified or captured by the immunoSEQ multiplex PCR assay. TCRdb retrieved this table from immuneACCESS and kept in-frame rearrangements only. Not all clones are present; in checked studies, unresolved V genes account for under half, and no reason is known for the remainder. This sample is represented by tens of thousands of clones; about 88% of them were singletons. The ten largest make up around 9.6% of the sample. The sample taken for sequencing was peripheral blood. These receptor sequences come from a man aged 50 or older with active COVID-19.

The gene calls are TRBV7-9 and TRBJ1-4, with D uncertain. Germline-derived CDR1 and CDR2 are SEHNR and FQNEAQ (reference sequence). The V gene lost 5 bases and the J gene lost 3 bases, with 10 bases spanning the gap. This CDR3 has 14 residues. The CDR3 sequence is CASSHKGANEKLFF. CDR3 nucleotides: TGTGCCAGCAGCCACAAGGGAGCTAATGAAAAACTGTTTTTT.

The J gene is TRBJ2-1, the V gene TRBV24-1; 8 bases are shared with TRBD2. CDR3 length equals 16 residues. Germline lookup yields CDR1 KGHDR and CDR2 SFDVKD. V lost 1 base to trimming and J lost 8 bases; unmatched junction nucleotides: 9. CDR3 coding DNA: TGTGCCACCAGTGATTTCGGGCTAGCGGGTTCCTATGAGCAGTTCTTC. Translated: CATSDFGLAGSYEQFF.

This clone has only one observation. J is TRBJ1-6 and V is TRBV15, with 8 bases lining up with TRBD1. V was pared by 5 bases and J by 8 bases, with 11 bases of the junction left unmatched. The germline V gene has CDR1 LNHNV and CDR2 YYDKDF (reference sequence). The CDR3 spans 16 residues. CDR3 bases: TGTGCCACCAGCGGAACAGACAGGGGTGGCTATTCACCCCTCCACTTT. This translates into CATSGTDRGGYSPLHF.

This chain connects TRBV28 to TRBJ1-5; 12 bases match TRBD1. Germline V gene lookup returns CDR1 MDHEN and CDR2 SYDVKM. Unmatched junction bases numbered 9, after V lost 5 bases and J lost 7 bases. The CDR3 has 16 amino acids. The DNA for the CDR3 is TGTGCCAGCAGTACCGGGACAGGGGGCGTAGAGCAGCCCCAGCATTTT. It codes for CASSTGTGGVEQPQHF.

This chain uses TRBV5-1 with TRBJ2-1; TRBD1 might be the D (6 bases). CDR3 length equals 17 residues. Germline CDR1 reads SGHRS; CDR2 reads YFSETQ. V shed 0 bases and J shed 0 bases, with 13 bases lying between them. The CDR3 region is CASSLEGTISSYNEQFF. CDR3 nucleotides: TGCGCCAGCAGCTTGGAGGGGACAATAAGCTCCTACAATGAGCAGTTCTTC.

The chain recombines TRBV18 with TRBJ2-1; the match to TRBD2 covers 10 bases. Germline trimming cut 6 bases from V and 9 bases from J; bases unmatched to any gene: 11. Germline lookup yields CDR1 KGHSH and CDR2 LQKENI. This CDR3 has 15 amino acids. CDR3 in amino acids: CASSLSGRGLGEQFF. The DNA of the CDR3 is TGTGCCAGCTCGTTGAGCGGGAGGGGACTGGGTGAGCAGTTCTTC.

The chain links TRBV5-6 to TRBJ1-1, with a possible D match to TRBD1 (6 bases). The V gene lost 2 bases and the J gene lost 5 bases, with 13 bases spanning the gap. CDR1 and CDR2 from the germline V gene are SGHDT and YYEEEE. The CDR3 is made up of 14 amino acids. The DNA of the CDR3 is TGTGCCAGCAGCTTCGGCAGGGGATTTACTGAAGCTTTCTTT. Translating it yields CASSFGRGFTEAFF.

V gene TRBV11-2 combines with J gene TRBJ2-5; 9 nucleotides agree with TRBD1. The V gene end was trimmed by 4 bases and the J gene end by 5 bases; junction bases not matched to a gene: 5. The length of the CDR3 is 14 residues. Germline V gives CDR1 SGHAT, CDR2 FQNNGV. This chain's CDR3 is CASSWTGAGETQYF. CDR3 DNA sequence: TGTGCCAGCAGCTGGACAGGGGCTGGGGAGACCCAGTACTTC.

V usage is TRBV7-2 and J usage is TRBJ2-1; D is perhaps TRBD2 (6 bases). The V and J ends lost 7 bases and 7 bases respectively, with 20 bases between them. Germline CDR1 SGHTA, CDR2 FQGNSA. This CDR3 region has 15 residues. CDR3 loop: CASTPGTAEGNEQFF. The CDR3 DNA is TGTGCCAGCACCCCTGGGACTGCCGAGGGTAATGAGCAGTTCTTC.

This chain links TRBV3-1 (or the pseudogene TRBV3-2) with TRBJ1-5; D is possibly TRBD1 (5 bases). V was cut by 0 bases and J by 4 bases, with 10 bases left in between. CDR1 is LGHDT and CDR2 is YNNKEL in the germline V gene (reference sequence). This CDR3 region has 15 residues. CDR3 bases: TGTGCCAGCAGCCAAGATACGGGGGGGAATCAGCCCCAGCATTTT. This translates into CASSQDTGGNQPQHF.

The chain carries TRBV28 and TRBJ2-3; possibly TRBD2 for D (5 bases). The CDR3 totals 15 residues. The germline V gene has CDR1 MDHEN and CDR2 SYDVKM. The V end lost 7 bases, the J end lost 5 bases, and 19 bases lay between the germline ends. The DNA for the CDR3 is TGTGCCAGCAACTCAGGAGCCGGGATGGGAGATACGCAGTATTTT. It codes for CASNSGAGMGDTQYF.

The chain carries TRBV4-3 and TRBJ2-3; 10 bases align to TRBD2. The V gene's germline CDR1 is LGHNA and CDR2 YSLEER. CDR3 size: 17 residues. The junction had 8 bases not matched to a gene; V was cut back by 4 bases and J by 1 base. The CDR3 DNA is TGCGCCAGCAGCCGAATTCTAGCGGGAGTCGGCACAGATACGCAGTATTTT. Translation gives CASSRILAGVGTDTQYF.

This chain joins TRBV6-2 or TRBV6-3 and TRBJ2-2; D gene unclear. The V gene lost 0 bases and the J gene lost 4 bases, with 6 bases spanning the gap. There are 14 residues in the CDR3. The germline CDR1 and CDR2 sequences are MNHEY and SVGEGT. DNA for the CDR3: TGTGCCAGCAGTTACTCGCGCCTCACCGGGGAGCTGTTTTTT. This codes for CASSYSRLTGELFF.

The rearrangement uses TRBV6-5 and TRBJ2-5, with 8 bases lining up with TRBD2. V lost 10 bases to trimming and J lost 2 bases; unmatched junction nucleotides: 9. Germline V gene sequence: CDR1 MNHEY, CDR2 SVGAGI. The CDR3 runs to 14 residues. The CDR3 nucleotides are TGTGCCACCAACGGGGGGGCCGGGCAAGAGACCCAGTACTTC. Protein sequence: CATNGGAGQETQYF.

This chain links TRBV4-1 with TRBJ2-7; 8 positions match TRBD1. The V gene's germline CDR1 is MGHRA and CDR2 YSYEKL. V shed 1 base, J shed 0 bases, and the junction held 2 bases outside the gene matches. This CDR3 is built from 15 residues. The CDR3 protein is CASSQGQGASYEQYF. The CDR3 DNA is TGCGCCAGCAGCCAAGGGCAGGGGGCCTCCTACGAGCAGTACTTC.

This sequence joins TRBV10-3 and TRBJ2-1; no clear D gene. V gave up 3 bases and J gave up 4 bases, with 4 bases separating them. The CDR3 spans 12 residues. CDR1 and CDR2 (germline): ENHRY, SYGVKD. The CDR3 loop reads CAISDRYNEQFF. DNA of the CDR3: TGTGCCATCAGTGACCGGTACAATGAGCAGTTCTTC.

The rearrangement links TRBV4-2 to TRBJ2-3; 8 bases line up with TRBD2. J was trimmed by 1 base and V by 7 bases; bases with no gene match: 13. Germline values: CDR1 LGHNA, CDR2 YNFKEQ. The CDR3 totals 17 residues. The CDR3: CASTKRSGGQRTDTQYF. In nucleotides, the CDR3 is TGTGCCAGCACGAAAAGGAGCGGGGGCCAGCGCACAGATACGCAGTATTTT.

V usage is TRBV6-2 or TRBV6-3 and J usage is TRBJ2-1; possible D gene TRBD1, 5 bases. CDR1 and CDR2 from the germline V gene are MNHEY and SVGEGT. Trimming shortened V by 5 bases and J by 2 bases, and 22 bases separated the two germline ends. The CDR3 sequence is 18 residues long. Here the CDR3 DNA reads TGTGCCAGCAGTCGCGGACAATTCGATCTTAACGCCTACAATGAGCAGTTCTTC. Translation: CASSRGQFDLNAYNEQFF.

The chain links TRBV7-8 to TRBJ1-1; weak D call: TRBD1 (5 bases). This CDR3 has 13 amino acids. In germline, CDR1 is SGHVS, CDR2 FQNEAQ. The germline V and J ends were trimmed by 2 bases and 7 bases, with 11 bases remaining between them. CDR3 nucleotide sequence: TGTGCCAGCAGCTTATCTATAGGGGATGAAGCTTTCTTT. Its translation is CASSLSIGDEAFF. Full variable domain (remainder filled in from reference TRBV7-8 and TRBJ1-1): GAGVSQSPRYKVAKRGQDVALRCDPISGHVSLFWYQQALGQGPEFLTYFQNEAQLDKSGLPSDRFFAERPEGSVSTLKIQRTQQEDSAVYLCASSLSIGDEAFFGQGTRLTVV.

The chain uses TRBV11-2 and TRBJ2-5; D remains ambiguous. The germline V and J ends were trimmed by 5 bases and 4 bases, with 11 bases remaining between them. Germline lookup yields CDR1 SGHAT and CDR2 FQNNGV. CDR3 size: 13 residues. The CDR3 DNA sequence: TGTGCCAGCAGCCCCACAACGGGAGAGACCCAGTACTTC. It encodes CASSPTTGETQYF.

This chain connects TRBV6-5 to TRBJ2-7; 9 bases agree with TRBD1. Trimming at V came to 5 bases and at J to 4 bases, leaving 6 bases not matched to a gene. Per germline, CDR1 MNHEY and CDR2 SVGAGI. The CDR3 runs 14 residues. CDR3 bases: TGTGCCAGCAGTACCCGACAGGGGGGTTACGAGCAGTACTTC. It yields the protein CASSTRQGGYEQYF.

The genes are TRBV29-1 and TRBJ1-4, with 7 bases aligning to TRBD1. V shed 4 bases and J 7 bases; nucleotides not matched to a gene: 9. Germline loops: CDR1 SQVTM, CDR2 ANQGSEA. The CDR3 totals 14 residues. The CDR3 nucleotides read TGCAGCGTTGTGGACGACAGGGTGGGTGAAAAACTGTTTTTT. Amino acid sequence: CSVVDDRVGEKLFF.

The gene calls are TRBV11-3 and TRBJ2-1; 8 nucleotides agree with TRBD1. The CDR3 is 15 amino acids. Trimming took 4 bases from V and 2 from J; bases not matched to a gene: 4. Germline loops: CDR1 SGHNT, CDR2 YENEEA. The CDR3 loop is CASSSTGVTYNEQFF. CDR3 nucleotide sequence: TGTGCCAGCAGCTCGACAGGGGTTACCTACAATGAGCAGTTCTTC.